This T cell receptor (beta chain) was found in a study of blood T cell repertoires in COVID-19. Generated by immunoSEQ multiplex PCR, the TCRdb table keeps only in-frame clones and is missing some. This sample has fewer than 700,000 clones, with about 89% found just once. Sample: peripheral blood. This sequence originates from a woman between 50 and 59 years old with COVID-19, enrolled during active disease.

CDR3 sequence (DNA): TGTGCCAGCGTCCGGCAGGGGGCGTCCGGGGAGCTGTTTTTT. Translated: CASVRQGASGELFF. The genes are TRBV2 and TRBJ2-2; TRBD1 aligns across 8 bases. Germline-derived CDR1 and CDR2 are SNHLY and FYNNEI. The ends lost 8 bases at V and 6 bases at J; junction bases unmatched: 8. The CDR3 contains 14 residues.